This TCR beta chain was identified during a study of shared clonotypes between healthy human individuals. Method: immunoSEQ multiplex PCR; TCRdb's copy keeps in-frame clones and lacks some. Of 330,000 or so clones listed, approximately 79% were seen once; the top ten hold 10% to 13%. This clone came up once. The CDR3 is made up of 16 amino acids. Germline lookup yields CDR1 SQVTM and CDR2 ANQGSEA. V dropped 6 bases and J dropped 6; count of bases not matched to a gene: 19. This receptor was obtained from a man aged 25-40 years in good health. The sample comprised memory CD4+ T cells sorted from blood. Specified subset: CD45RA-negative fraction. The chain has TRBV29-1 and TRBJ2-7; 8 bases agree with TRBD1. This CDR3 reads CSVGQGVIVPRSEQYF. CDR3 bases: TGCAGCGTCGGACAGGGTGTCATCGTGCCTAGGAGCGAGCAGTACTTC.